This is a list of T cell receptor beta chains from one sample in a study of T-cell reconstitution after alpha-beta-depleted transplantation in children. TCRdb ran MiXCR on the PCR reads and lists one entry per CDR3 protein. This sample carries more than 200,000 distinct CDR3 sequences, roughly a quarter of them seen once, and the ten largest clones take roughly 2.7%. The sample consisted of PBMCs, taken before TCRalphabeta/CD19-depleted stem cell transplant. The origin of the receptors is a girl aged 2-15 years with Fanconi anemia, due to receive a stem cell transplant. The conserved cysteine and the conserved F or W are not part of the CDR3 here.

TRBV29-1,SASGTGYGYT
TRBV2,ASSRTKQMY
TRBV5-1,ASSLRADTGELF
TRBV12-3/TRBV12-4,ASSLLGAGEAF
TRBV7-8,ASSLGEGQRTYEQY
TRBV29-1,SVEGRAAPYEQY
TRBV12-3/TRBV12-4,ASSFLGLGPETQY
TRBV12-3/TRBV12-4,ASRLNFSGNTIY
TRBV20-1,SARRLGLAITGELF
TRBV29-1,SVDRTTDTQY
TRBV11-2,ASSFRELGGLGTRDTQY
TRBV7-8,ASSLPAILSPKVETQY
TRBV6-5,ASSYNSKGSGANVLT
TRBV7-8,ASSLVWPNSNQPQH
TRBV20-1,SAARWGDEQY
TRBV15,ATSTEPIYEQY
TRBV6-5,ASSYAADLHNSPLH
TRBV6-1,ASSPSRDNYEQY
TRBV12-3/TRBV12-4,ASSRGLAGHYEQY
TRBV12-3/TRBV12-4,ASSQLAGTEQY
TRBV7-2,ASSDLRGDTYNEQF
TRBV5-1,ASSLEGGGANTGELF
TRBV6-1,ASRSPGPENSPLH
TRBV6-5,ASSYLPGPSVSYEQY
TRBV20-1,TLKVGTGDYGYT
TRBV6-1,ASSTPGLQGETQY
TRBV4-2,ASSQKVIAGGPNEQF
TRBV28,ASSLGGLGEQY
TRBV10-3,AISETSRRQPQETQY
TRBV20-1,SAPGARNEQF
TRBV29-1,SVEGGSSGWYNEQF
TRBV20-1,SARDTMSGTLNGELF
TRBV28,ASSYGVSNQPQH
TRBV12-3/TRBV12-4,ASSIDRDDEQY
TRBV20-1,SAPTGAIQY
TRBV28,ASSVRDIYGYT
TRBV20-1,SASLQAQETQY
TRBV29-1,SVGQGQSGGANVLT
TRBV12-3/TRBV12-4,ASRWTSGYTGELF
TRBV11-2,ASRPKSGREAYNEQF
TRBV29-1,SVRGTSGSRLVGNEQF
TRBV5-6,ASNNLGRDYEQY
TRBV5-1,ASSTFERPDTQY
TRBV20-1,SAISHQLAGRFLGSYEQY
TRBV20-1,SAKLPRFGGQGAD
TRBV7-6,ASSQYGDTIY
TRBV5-1,ASSLKNTEAF